This TCR beta chain is drawn from a study of CD8+ T cells in alopecia areata. Broader study findings: Because one nonresponder was included, the link of baseline CD8+ expansion to response is considered uncertain. It was observed that many expanded lesional clones persisted in scalp and blood during tofacitinib. Scalp data also include sequences from resident alphabeta T cells of normal skin.

The CDR3 has 16 amino acids. The germline gives CDR1 SGHTA, CDR2 FQGNSA. The J segment lost 2 bases and the V segment lost 5 bases, leaving 12 bases of the junction unmatched. Treatment described: oral pan-JAK inhibitor, 5-10 mg twice daily. It was from alopecia areata patients that lesional scalp punch biopsies and peripheral blood were collected. Note on this clone: Its specificity is not known.

Reverse transcription of extracted RNA yielded cDNA, which provided the sequencing template. Clones were read by immunoSEQ multiplex PCR, and TCRdb kept only the in-frame ones, dropping some. Among about 200,000 clones, more than 50% were seen once, and the ten largest hold approximately 1%. The source is a human donor with alopecia areata. The specimen was CD4+ T cells sorted from blood, collected at week 24, from a patient treated with tofacitinib. The rearrangement joins TRBV7-2 to TRBJ2-7; 7 bases map to TRBD1. CDR3 sequence: CASSLDRQGRTYEQYF. The CDR3 DNA is TGTGCCAGCAGCCTCGACCGACAGGGACGGACCTACGAGCAGTACTTC.